The following is a T cell receptor (beta chain) sequence with its context. This clonotype was seen a single time. The antigen it recognizes is unknown. No much larger clonotype is one base removed from it; base qualities were not supplied. Resting on one read, the evidence is weak. Receptors were amplified or captured by RT-PCR. The run used a NextSeq 550. The public reads were reprocessed in TCRdb via fastp at Q25 and MiXCR, keeping in-frame beta chains. Every distinct CDR3 protein forms one entry, paired with its most common genes and DNA. This sample comprises roughly 190,000 distinct CDR3 sequences, about 40% of them detected only once. Together, the top ten hold 33% of the sample. These data are taken from a study of patients and donors after allogeneic stem cell transplantation (dated by TCRdb to 2018 to 2020). Per the germline V gene (reference sequence), SEHNR is the CDR1 and FQNEAQ is the CDR2. Spanning cysteine to phenylalanine, the CDR3 consists of 15 amino acids. This entry keeps only the CDR3 DNA: 45 bases, framed from base 1. The germline V end is reduced by 2 bases and the J end by 8 bases; junction bases left unmatched: 5.

The specimen was blood, either unsorted or a sorted T cell fraction (not recorded which). The TCR comes from a human donor who was either an allogeneic HSCT recipient or a stem cell or donor lymphocyte infusion donor (not recorded which). It is not recorded whose cells these are; they may come from a transplant donor. The rearrangement combines TRBV7-9 with TRBJ2-1; TRBD2 lines up with 11 middle nucleotides. The encoded CDR3 is CASSLSSGRADEQFF. The DNA is as follows: TGTGCCAGCAGCTTAAGTAGCGGGAGGGCCGATGAGCAGTTCTTC.